Detailed here is one TCR beta chain. CDR3 size: 16 residues. Germline V lookup: CDR1 MRHNA, CDR2 SNTAGT. The V and J ends lost 5 bases and 3 bases, in that order; junction bases with no gene match: 11. The source of the sample is a study of shared clonotypes between healthy human individuals. Donors were Caucasian adults residing in Nashville, Tennessee, USA. Each CD8 memory set brought CD45RO+ cells together with CCR7-negative CD45RA+ TemRA cells. TCRdb's copy holds only in-frame clones and misses some; the assay was immunoSEQ multiplex PCR. Of about 79,000 clones detected, under 65% appear once; the ten largest clones hold around 50%.

Sequenced: memory CD8+ T cells sorted from blood. Documented subset: CD45RO+ cells pooled with CCR7-negative TemRA cells. This receptor was taken from a man aged 25-45 years in good health. J is TRBJ1-2 and V is TRBV6-4, with 8 bases identical to TRBD1. The CDR3 DNA follows: TGTGCCAGCAGTTACCCATTTGTACAGGGGGACTATGGCTACACCTTC. Amino acids: CASSYPFVQGDYGYTF.